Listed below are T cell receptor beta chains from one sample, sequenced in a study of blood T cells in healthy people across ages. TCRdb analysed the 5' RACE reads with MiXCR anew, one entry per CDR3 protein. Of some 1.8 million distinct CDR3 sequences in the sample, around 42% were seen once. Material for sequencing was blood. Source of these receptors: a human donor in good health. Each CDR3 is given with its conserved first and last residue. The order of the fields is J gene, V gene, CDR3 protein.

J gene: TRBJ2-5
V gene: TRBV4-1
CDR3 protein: CASSQVQQVETQYF

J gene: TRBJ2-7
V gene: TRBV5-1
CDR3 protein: CASSLTPPSIEQYF

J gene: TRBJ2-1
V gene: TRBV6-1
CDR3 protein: CASSEAAGAAYNEQFF

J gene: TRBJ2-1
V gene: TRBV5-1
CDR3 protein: CASSPGDRPAGHNEQFF

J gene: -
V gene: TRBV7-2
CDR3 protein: CASSSRDGGTGYHNEQYF

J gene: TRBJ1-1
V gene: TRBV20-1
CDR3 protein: CSALQQGASAEAFF

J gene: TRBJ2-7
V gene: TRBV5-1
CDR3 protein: CASRLGVAGFSYEQYF

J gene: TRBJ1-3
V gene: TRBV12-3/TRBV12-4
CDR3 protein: CASSQSGNSGNTIYF

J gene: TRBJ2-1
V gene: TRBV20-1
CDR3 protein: CSARLSGGENEQFF

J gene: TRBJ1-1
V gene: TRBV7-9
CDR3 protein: CASTADTEAFF

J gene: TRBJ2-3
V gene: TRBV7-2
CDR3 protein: CASSLHSGGTDTQYF

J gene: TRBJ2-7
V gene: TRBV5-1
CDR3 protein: CASSLDSATYEQYF

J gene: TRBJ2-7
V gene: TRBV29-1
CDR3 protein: CSMDRQKGNEQYF

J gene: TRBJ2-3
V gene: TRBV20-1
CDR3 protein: CSATPGGRRTDTQYF

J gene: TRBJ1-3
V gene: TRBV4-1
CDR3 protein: CASSQVSGSSGNTIYF

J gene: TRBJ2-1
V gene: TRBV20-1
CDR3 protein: CSAPLFRGSLYNEQFF

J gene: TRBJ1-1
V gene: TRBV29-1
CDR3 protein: CSVPGRGREAFF

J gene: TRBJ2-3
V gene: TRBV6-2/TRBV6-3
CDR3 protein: CASRPTGGRNTDTQYF

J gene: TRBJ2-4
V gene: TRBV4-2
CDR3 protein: CASSQAGTTSKNIQYF

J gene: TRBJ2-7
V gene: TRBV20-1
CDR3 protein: CSARGQGESYISYEQYF

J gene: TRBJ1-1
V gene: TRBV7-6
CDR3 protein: CASSSPDGTGTLMNTEAFF

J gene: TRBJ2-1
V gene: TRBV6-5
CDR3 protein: CAGRQTGTGRYNEQFF

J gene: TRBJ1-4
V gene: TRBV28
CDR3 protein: CASTAQGSNEKLFF

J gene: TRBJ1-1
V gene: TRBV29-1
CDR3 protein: CSVAAGPEAFF

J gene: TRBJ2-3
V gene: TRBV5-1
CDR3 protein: CASSATGMDTQYF

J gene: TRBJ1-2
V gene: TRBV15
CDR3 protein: CATSFGSSGSGYTF

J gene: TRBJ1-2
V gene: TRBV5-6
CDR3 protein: CASSLEGNRGYTF

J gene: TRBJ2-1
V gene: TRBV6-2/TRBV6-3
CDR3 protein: CASSYWGQGTTTGNEQFF

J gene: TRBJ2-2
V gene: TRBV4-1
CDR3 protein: CASSHSLLRELFF